This TCR beta chain was identified during a study of blood T cell repertoires in COVID-19 (dated by TCRdb to about 2020). With respect to the entire study: Samples from collaborators originated in the United States, Italy and Spain and spanned both the acute and convalescent phases of COVID-19. The prospective study material was composed of cDNA or gDNA derived from T cells, B-cell-depleted T cells, or PBMCs. Deeply sampled blood TCRbeta repertoires from subjects exposed to, actively infected with, or recovered from COVID-19 were included in the dataset. The repertoires were made available in a free public database intended to serve as a resource for research on the immune response to SARS-CoV-2. Samples came from the ongoing ImmuneRACE study (first 160 participants) plus 1,254 subjects from 6 global collaborators. A de-identified subject ID, COVID-19 status, age in years and sex were almost always included in the sample metadata. HLA class I and class II types, where available, came from metadata supplied by the sample provider rather than from assay-based typing.

Whole blood was collected in K2EDTA tubes by collaborating institutions according to the institutions' own protocols. Collaborator samples were shipped for TCRbeta analysis as frozen whole blood, isolated PBMCs, or DNA extracted from either sample type. There are 15 amino acids in the CDR3, from cysteine to phenylalanine inclusive. This entry keeps only the CDR3 DNA: 45 bases, framed from base 1. As encoded in the germline V gene, CDR1 is SNHLY while CDR2 is FYNNEI. V loses 0 bases, J loses 4 bases, and the germline ends lie 10 bases apart. Here is what the overall study found, with its caveats: Clinical and demographic metadata were provided uncurated, with the amount varying by source and participant.

As for this clone: Its antigen is unknown. Per-base quality was not reported, and no clone a single base away is much larger than it.

TCRbeta CDR3 regions were amplified from genomic DNA using the immunoSEQ Assay, a bias-controlled multiplex PCR. As for the authors' bioinformatics: The number of nucleated cells in each sample was estimated from the amplification of reference gene primers within the assay. To quantify the absolute abundance of each unique TCRbeta CDR3 rearrangement, sequence reads were collapsed and filtered. For each sample, productive Simpson clonality was calculated as the square root of Simpson's diversity index across productive rearrangements. Entries here come from immuneACCESS through TCRdb and include only in-frame sequences with V and J called. Some clones fail to appear in such tables; in the studies checked, an unresolved V gene covers under half of the shortfall, and the cause of the remainder is unknown. V and J calls and clone size are those listed in that table; D and trimming were worked out from the DNA. For this sample there are about 33,000 clones; 85% to 90% appear just once. The top ten hold under 65% of the sample.

This sequence originates from a man between 65 and 79 years old with acute or convalescent COVID-19. Recombination linked TRBV2 to TRBJ1-5, with TRBD1 perhaps the D gene, on 6 matching bases. The specimen sequenced was peripheral blood. CDR3 protein: CASSEAATGNQPQHF. In nucleotides, the sequence is TGTGCCAGCAGTGAAGCTGCGACAGGAAATCAGCCCCAGCATTTT. Outside the CDR3, residues come from the reference TRBV2 and TRBJ1-5 proteins, so the full variable domain is: EPEVTQTPSHQVTQMGQEVILRCVPISNHLYFYWYRQILGQKVEFLVSFYNNEISEKSEIFDDQFSVERPDGSNFTLKIRSTKLEDSAMYFCASSEAATGNQPQHFGDGTRLSIL.